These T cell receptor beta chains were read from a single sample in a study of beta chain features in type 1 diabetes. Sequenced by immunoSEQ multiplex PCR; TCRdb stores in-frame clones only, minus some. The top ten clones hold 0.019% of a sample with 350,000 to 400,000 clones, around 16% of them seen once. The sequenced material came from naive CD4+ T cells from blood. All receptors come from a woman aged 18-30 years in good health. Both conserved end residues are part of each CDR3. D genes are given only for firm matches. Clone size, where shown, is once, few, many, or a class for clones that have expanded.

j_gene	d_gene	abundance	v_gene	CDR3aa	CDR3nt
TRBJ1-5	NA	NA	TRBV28	CASSLGATRSNQPQHF	TGTGCCAGCAGTTTAGGGGCCACTCGGAGCAATCAGCCCCAGCATTTT
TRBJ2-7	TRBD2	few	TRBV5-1	CASKDGGRASYEQYF	TGCGCCAGCAAGGACGGCGGGAGGGCCTCCTACGAGCAGTACTTC
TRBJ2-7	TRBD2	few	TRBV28	CASSSLTSGRYILGGYEQYF	TGTGCCAGCAGTTCTTTGACTAGCGGGAGGTACATATTAGGAGGTTACGAGCAGTACTTC
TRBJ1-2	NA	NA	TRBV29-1	CSAGGGYTF	TGCAGCGCAGGAGGTGGCTACACCTTC
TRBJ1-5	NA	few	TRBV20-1	CSAAGDQPQHF	TGCAGTGCTGCGGGGGATCAGCCCCAGCATTTT
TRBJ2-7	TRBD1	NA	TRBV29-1	CSVEVDRGTYEQYF	TGCAGCGTTGAAGTGGACAGGGGGACGTACGAGCAGTACTTC
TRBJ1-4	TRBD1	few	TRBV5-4	CASSFGQANEKLFF	TGTGCCAGCAGCTTCGGACAGGCTAATGAAAAACTGTTTTTT
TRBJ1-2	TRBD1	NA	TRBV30	CAWMDRGKVGYTF	TGTGCCTGGATGGACAGGGGGAAAGTTGGCTACACCTTC
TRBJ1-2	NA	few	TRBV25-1	CASSELEVHGYTF	TGTGCCAGCAGTGAATTAGAAGTGCATGGCTACACCTTC
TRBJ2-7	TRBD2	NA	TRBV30	CACQRDAYEQYF	TGTGCCTGCCAGCGGGACGCCTACGAGCAGTACTTC
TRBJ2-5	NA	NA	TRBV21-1	CASNFPDRNEETQYF	TGTGCCAGCAACTTCCCGGACAGGAATGAAGAGACCCAGTACTTC
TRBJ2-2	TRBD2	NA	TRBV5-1	CASGTSGSTGELFF	TGCGCCAGCGGGACTAGCGGGAGCACCGGGGAGCTGTTTTTT
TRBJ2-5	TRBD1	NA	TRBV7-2	CASSPGTAQETQYF	TGTGCCAGCAGCCCCGGGACAGCTCAAGAGACCCAGTACTTC
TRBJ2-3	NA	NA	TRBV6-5	CASSSRDYGTDTQYF	TGTGCCAGCAGTTCCAGAGACTACGGCACAGATACGCAGTATTTT
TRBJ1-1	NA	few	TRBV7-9	CASSFSNTWEAFF	TGTGCCAGCAGCTTCTCCAATACTTGGGAAGCTTTCTTT
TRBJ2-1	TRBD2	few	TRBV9	CASSVGLLAGYNEQFF	TGTGCCAGCAGCGTAGGTCTGCTAGCGGGCTACAATGAGCAGTTCTTC
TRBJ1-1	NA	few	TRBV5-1	CASSSLGGVNTEAFF	TGCGCCAGCAGCTCCCTTGGGGGCGTGAACACTGAAGCTTTCTTT
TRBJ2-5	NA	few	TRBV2	CAIRVAEETQYF	TGTGCCATCCGGGTGGCAGAAGAGACCCAGTACTTC
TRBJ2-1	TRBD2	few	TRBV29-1	CSVERSGSYNEQFF	TGCAGCGTTGAAAGGAGCGGGAGTTACAATGAGCAGTTCTTC
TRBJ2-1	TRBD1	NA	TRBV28	CASIMTGGLRNEQFF	TGTGCCAGCATCATGACAGGGGGCTTGCGTAATGAGCAGTTCTTC
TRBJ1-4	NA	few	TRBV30	CAWSGGVRVTNEKLFF	TGTGCCTGGAGCGGCGGAGTTCGGGTCACTAATGAAAAACTGTTTTTT
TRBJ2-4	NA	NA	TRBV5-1	CASSLTVEAKNIQYF	TGCGCCAGCAGCTTGACTGTAGAGGCCAAAAACATTCAGTACTTC
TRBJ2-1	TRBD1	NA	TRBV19	CASSKLRTGGSYNEQFF	TGTGCCAGTAGCAAACTAAGGACAGGGGGATCCTACAATGAGCAGTTCTTC
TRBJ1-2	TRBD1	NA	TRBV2	CASSALQQGAGRGYTF	TGTGCCAGCAGTGCCCTCCAACAGGGGGCCGGGCGTGGCTACACCTTC
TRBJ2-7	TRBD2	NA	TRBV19	CASSTGLAGGYEQYF	TGTGCCAGTAGTACGGGACTAGCGGGAGGCTACGAGCAGTACTTC